This T cell receptor (beta chain) originates from a study of multiple sclerosis patients with progressive multifocal leukoencephalopathy. Repertoires were generated with immunoSEQ multiplex PCR, while TCRdb's copy carries only in-frame clones and drops some. The sample contains more than 20,000 clones, under 95% of which appear only once. Time point defined: about a year of natalizumab therapy. The germline CDR1 and CDR2 sequences are SEHNR and FQNEAQ (reference sequence). This CDR3 is built from 14 residues. With 5 bases clipped from V and 8 bases from J, the junction kept 11 bases outside the gene matches.

The sequencing here drew on PBMCs, taken from a patient treated with natalizumab. This clonotype originated in a man aged 25-40 years with multiple sclerosis. V usage is TRBV7-9 and J usage is TRBJ1-2, with 7 nucleotides matching TRBD1. The CDR3, as DNA: TGTGCCAGCAGCCCAGAGGGGGCCCACGACGGCTACACCTTC. It encodes CASSPEGAHDGYTF.